Each of the 7 T cell receptor beta chains below was sequenced from the same sample in a study of blood T cells in healthy people across ages. A second PCR, run for about 7 to 12 cycles, used a sample-barcoded 5' primer plus a J-beta primer mix. One entry per CDR3 protein, called by TCRdb with MiXCR from the 5' RACE reads. The sample shows 450,000 to 700,000 distinct CDR3 sequences, 25% to 30% of them seen only once. Sequenced: blood. The receptors originated from a woman in her seventies in good health.

This clonotype has only a few counts. The J gene is TRBJ2-5, the V gene TRBV4-2; D not certain. The CDR3 spans 12 residues. Trimming took 4 bases from V and 5 from J, leaving 8 bases between them. Per germline, CDR1 LGHNA and CDR2 YNFKEQ. In DNA form, the CDR3 reads TGTGCCAGCAGCCGCGTGGAGGAGACCCAGTACTTC. Translating gives CASSRVEETQYF.

This clonotype was detected only a few times. The chain recombines TRBV20-1 with TRBJ1-1; 7 nucleotides match TRBD1. The V gene's germline CDR1 is DFQATT and CDR2 SNEGSKA (reference sequence). This CDR3 spans 13 amino acids. With 5 bases clipped from V and 3 bases from J, the junction kept 6 bases outside the gene matches. CDR3 residues: CSAPDRWDTEAFF. The CDR3 coding sequence is TGCAGTGCTCCGGACAGGTGGGACACTGAAGCTTTCTTT.

The sample holds a few counts of this clonotype. Because the CDR3 is missing its conserved closing phenylalanine or tryptophan, this is likely a read error. The J gene is TRBJ1-2, the V gene TRBV20-1, with 9 nucleotides matching TRBD1. Trimming at V came to 6 bases and at J to 4 bases, leaving 9 bases not matched to a gene. This CDR3 comprises 14 residues. Germline V gene lookup returns CDR1 DFQATT and CDR2 SNEGSKA (reference sequence). CDR3 in amino acids: CSAGRDRAGYGYTL. The CDR3 region has the DNA TGCAGTGCGGGGCGGGACAGGGCGGGCTATGGCTACACCCTC.

This chain links TRBV5-1 with TRBJ2-2; TRBD1 might be the D (5 bases). Germline V CDR1 and CDR2: SGHRS, YFSETQ. This CDR3 is 14 amino acids long. With 2 bases removed from V and 4 bases from J, the gap between germline ends came to 9 bases. This CDR3 reads CASSFGAPTGELFF. CDR3 bases: TGCGCCAGCAGCTTTGGGGCGCCCACCGGGGAGCTGTTTTTT.

This clonotype was seen a handful of times. J is TRBJ2-3 and V is TRBV7-9; tentative D call: TRBD2 (6 bases). Between the trimmed V and J ends, which lost 2 bases and 0 bases, there was a span of 12 bases. There are 16 residues in the CDR3. The germline V gene encodes CDR1 SEHNR and CDR2 FQNEAQ (reference sequence). DNA of the CDR3: TGTGCCAGCAGCTTAAATCCGGGGACTAGCACAGATACGCAGTATTTT. Protein sequence: CASSLNPGTSTDTQYF.

For the CDR3, the DNA is TGTGCCAGCAGCTTAGACGGGGGGGCCTACAATGAGCAGTTCTTC. As protein: CASSLDGGAYNEQFF. The chain joins TRBV7-2 to TRBJ2-1; TRBD2 matches at 8 bases. Trimming cost V 1 base and J 2 bases; bases outside gene matches: 1. In germline, CDR1 is SGHTA, CDR2 FQGNSA. The CDR3 sequence is 15 residues long.

The table lists this clonotype with a few counts. The chain links TRBV18 to TRBJ2-1, with D uncertain. V lost 5 bases to trimming and J lost 7 bases, with 21 bases between them. CDR3 size: 16 residues. Germline lookup yields CDR1 KGHSH and CDR2 LQKENI. The CDR3 reads CASSMSRMKGLNEQFF. The CDR3 DNA reads TGTGCCAGCTCAATGTCAAGGATGAAGGGTCTAAATGAGCAGTTCTTC. Full variable domain (rest looked up from reference TRBV18 and TRBJ2-1): NAGVMQNPRHLVRRRGQEARLRCSPMKGHSHVYWYRQLPEEGLKFMVYLQKENIIDESGMPKERFSAEFPKEGPSILRIQQVVRGDSAAYFCASSMSRMKGLNEQFFGPGTRLTVL.